These T cell receptor beta chains were read from a single sample in a study of T-cell memory formation after mild COVID-19. TCRdb redid the calling of the 5' RACE reads with MiXCR, one entry per CDR3 protein. The sample consists of under 300,000 distinct CDR3 sequences, around 17% of them appearing once. The sample taken for sequencing was PBMCs or a T cell subset sorted from them (not recorded which). The receptor set was obtained from a man between 18 and 29 years old who had mild COVID-19 (a few samples of this study predate the infection). Cell type and time point are not known. Both conserved end residues are part of each CDR3. D genes are given only for firm matches. Clone size appears in some rows only: once, few, many, or a class for an expanded clone.

clone_size	v_call	d_call	j_call	cdr3_aa	cdr3_nt
many	TRBV5-1	TRBD1	TRBJ2-7	CASKPGTDYEQYF	TGCGCCAGCAAACCCGGGACAGACTACGAGCAGTACTTC
-	TRBV20-1	TRBD2	TRBJ2-2	CSASGGARELFF	TGCAGTGCTAGCGGGGGGGCCCGGGAGCTGTTTTTT
few	TRBV20-1	-	TRBJ1-5	CSAAGGYNQPQHF	TGCAGTGCCGCGGGAGGGTACAATCAGCCCCAGCATTTT
-	TRBV23-1	-	TRBJ2-2	CASSQELGTGIDTGELFF	TGCGCCAGCAGTCAAGAACTGGGTACTGGAATCGACACCGGGGAGCTGTTTTTT
-	TRBV7-8	TRBD2	TRBJ2-2	CASSISGGYTGELFF	TGTGCCAGCAGCATTAGCGGGGGCTACACCGGGGAGCTGTTTTTT
few	TRBV4-2	TRBD2	TRBJ2-1	CASSQETSGGAGEQFF	TGTGCCAGCAGCCAGGAGACTAGCGGGGGGGCCGGTGAGCAGTTCTTC
-	TRBV7-2	TRBD1	TRBJ1-2	CASSPRAAGGYGYTF	TGTGCCAGCAGCCCACGGGCGGCAGGGGGGTATGGCTACACCTTC
-	TRBV29-1	-	TRBJ2-3	CSVAIRQGTDTQYF	TGCAGCGTTGCTATCCGGCAGGGCACAGATACGCAGTATTTT
few	TRBV20-1	TRBD2	TRBJ2-1	CSAGKPGLAGGQQFF	TGCAGTGCTGGTAAACCGGGACTAGCGGGGGGCCAGCAGTTCTTC
-	TRBV7-6	-	TRBJ1-2	CASSRGGADYGYTF	TGTGCCAGCAGCAGGGGCGGGGCGGACTATGGCTACACCTTC
-	TRBV6-2/TRBV6-3	-	TRBJ2-1	CASKVADATYNEQFF	TGTGCCAGCAAGGTGGCTGACGCCACCTACAATGAGCAGTTCTTC
few	TRBV9	-	TRBJ2-2	CASSVFSNPGGASGELFF	TGTGCCAGCAGCGTATTCTCAAACCCTGGTGGAGCTTCCGGGGAGCTGTTTTTT
-	TRBV7-9	-	TRBJ1-2	CASSFGTPNGYGYTF	TGTGCCAGCAGCTTCGGGACACCGAACGGCTATGGCTACACCTTC